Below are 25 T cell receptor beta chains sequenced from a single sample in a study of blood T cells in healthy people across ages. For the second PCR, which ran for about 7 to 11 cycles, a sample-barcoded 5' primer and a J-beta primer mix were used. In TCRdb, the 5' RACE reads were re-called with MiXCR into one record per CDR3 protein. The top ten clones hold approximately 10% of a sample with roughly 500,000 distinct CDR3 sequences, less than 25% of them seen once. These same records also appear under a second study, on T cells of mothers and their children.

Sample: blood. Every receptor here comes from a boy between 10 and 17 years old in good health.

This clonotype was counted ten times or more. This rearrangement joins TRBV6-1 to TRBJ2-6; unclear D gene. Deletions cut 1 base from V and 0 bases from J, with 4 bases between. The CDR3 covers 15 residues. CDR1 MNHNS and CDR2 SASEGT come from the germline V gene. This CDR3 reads CASSEEISGANVLTF. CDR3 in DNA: TGTGCCAGCAGTGAAGAGATCTCTGGGGCCAACGTCCTGACTTTC.

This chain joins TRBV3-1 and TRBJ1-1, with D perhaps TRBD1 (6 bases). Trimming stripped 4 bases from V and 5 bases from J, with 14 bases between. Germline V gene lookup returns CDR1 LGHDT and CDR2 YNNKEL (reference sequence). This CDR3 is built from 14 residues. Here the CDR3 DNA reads TGTGCCAGCAGCCTCGGGACACCTGGGACTGAAGCTTTCTTT. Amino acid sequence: CASSLGTPGTEAFF.

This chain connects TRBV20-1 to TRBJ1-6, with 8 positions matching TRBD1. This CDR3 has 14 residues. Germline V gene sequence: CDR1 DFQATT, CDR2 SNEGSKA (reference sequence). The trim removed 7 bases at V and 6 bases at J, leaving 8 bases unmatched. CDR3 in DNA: TGCAGTGTAGTGCCGGGACAGGCTAATTCACCCCTCCACTTT. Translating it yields CSVVPGQANSPLHF.

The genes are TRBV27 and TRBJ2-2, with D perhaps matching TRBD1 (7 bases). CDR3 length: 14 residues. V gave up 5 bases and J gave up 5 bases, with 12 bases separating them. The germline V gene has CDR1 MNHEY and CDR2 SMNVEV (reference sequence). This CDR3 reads CASSPQGRTGELFF. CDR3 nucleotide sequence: TGTGCCAGCAGTCCACAGGGGAGGACCGGGGAGCTGTTTTTT.

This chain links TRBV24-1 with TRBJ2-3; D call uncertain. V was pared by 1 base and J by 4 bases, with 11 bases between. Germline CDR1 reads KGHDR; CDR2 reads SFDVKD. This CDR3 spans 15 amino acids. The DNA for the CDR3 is TGTGCCACCAGTGATTTTACTACGCCAGCAGATACGCAGTATTTT. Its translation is CATSDFTTPADTQYF.

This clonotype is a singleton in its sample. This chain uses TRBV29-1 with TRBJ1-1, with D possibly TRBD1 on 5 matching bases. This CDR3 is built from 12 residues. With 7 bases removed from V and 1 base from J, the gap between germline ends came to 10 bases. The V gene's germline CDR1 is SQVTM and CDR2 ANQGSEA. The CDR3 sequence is CSALTANTEAFF. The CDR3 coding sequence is TGCAGCGCACTGACAGCGAACACTGAAGCTTTCTTT.

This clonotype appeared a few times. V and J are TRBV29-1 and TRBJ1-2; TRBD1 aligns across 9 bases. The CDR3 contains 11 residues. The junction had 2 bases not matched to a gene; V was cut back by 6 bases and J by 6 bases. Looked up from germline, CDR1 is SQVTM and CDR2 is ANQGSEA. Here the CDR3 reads CSVGQGDGYTF. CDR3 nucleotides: TGCAGCGTGGGACAGGGAGATGGCTACACCTTC.

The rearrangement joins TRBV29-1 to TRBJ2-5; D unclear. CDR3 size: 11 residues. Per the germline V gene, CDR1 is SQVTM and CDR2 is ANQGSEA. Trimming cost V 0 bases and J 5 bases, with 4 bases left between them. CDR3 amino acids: CSVEDGETQYF. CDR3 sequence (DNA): TGCAGCGTTGAAGACGGGGAGACCCAGTACTTC.

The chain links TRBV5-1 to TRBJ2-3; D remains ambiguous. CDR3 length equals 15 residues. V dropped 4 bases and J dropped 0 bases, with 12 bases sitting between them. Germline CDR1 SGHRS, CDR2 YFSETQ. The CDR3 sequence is CASSIGRPSTDTQYF. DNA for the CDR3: TGCGCCAGCAGCATAGGGCGTCCTAGCACAGATACGCAGTATTTT. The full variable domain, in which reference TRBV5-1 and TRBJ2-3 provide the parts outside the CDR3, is KAGVTQTPRYLIKTRGQQVTLSCSPISGHRSVSWYQQTPGQGLQFLFEYFSETQRNKGNFPGRFSGRQFSNSRSEMNVSTLELGDSALYLCASSIGRPSTDTQYFGPGTRLTVL.

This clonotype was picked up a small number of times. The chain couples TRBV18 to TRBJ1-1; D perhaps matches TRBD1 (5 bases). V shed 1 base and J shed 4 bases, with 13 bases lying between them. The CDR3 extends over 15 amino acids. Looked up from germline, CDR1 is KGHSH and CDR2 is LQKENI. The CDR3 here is CASSPRGAQVTEAFF. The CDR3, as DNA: TGTGCCAGCTCACCACGCGGGGCGCAGGTCACTGAAGCTTTCTTT. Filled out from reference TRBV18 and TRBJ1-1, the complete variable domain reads NAGVMQNPRHLVRRRGQEARLRCSPMKGHSHVYWYRQLPEEGLKFMVYLQKENIIDESGMPKERFSAEFPKEGPSILRIQQVVRGDSAAYFCASSPRGAQVTEAFFGQGTRLTVV.

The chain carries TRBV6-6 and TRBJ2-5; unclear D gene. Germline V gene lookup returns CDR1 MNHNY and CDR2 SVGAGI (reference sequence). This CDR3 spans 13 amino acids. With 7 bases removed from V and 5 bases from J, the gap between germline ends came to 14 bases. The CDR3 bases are TGTGCCAGCATGAAAGCCCTCTCGGAGACCCAGTACTTC. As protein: CASMKALSETQYF.

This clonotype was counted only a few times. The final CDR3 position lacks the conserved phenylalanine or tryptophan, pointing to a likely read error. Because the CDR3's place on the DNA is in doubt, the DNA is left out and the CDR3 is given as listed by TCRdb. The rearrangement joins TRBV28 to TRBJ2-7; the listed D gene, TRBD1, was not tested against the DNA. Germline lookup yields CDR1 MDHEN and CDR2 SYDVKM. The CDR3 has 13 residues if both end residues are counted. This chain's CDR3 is CASSPHGGQVHRI.

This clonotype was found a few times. The CDR3 DNA follows: TGTGCCAGCAGCCAAGAGTGGGGCGGGGGGGCAGATACGCAGTATTTT. Translating gives CASSQEWGGGADTQYF. The chain recombines TRBV3-1 with TRBJ2-3; 9 bases map to TRBD2. CDR3 length: 16 amino acids. V was clipped by 0 bases and J by 4 bases; unmatched bases: 5. Germline assignment: CDR1 LGHDT and CDR2 YNNKEL (reference sequence).

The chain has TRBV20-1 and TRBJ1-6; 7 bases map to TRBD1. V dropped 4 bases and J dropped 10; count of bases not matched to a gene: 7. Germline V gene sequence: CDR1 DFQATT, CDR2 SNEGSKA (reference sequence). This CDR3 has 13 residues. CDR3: CSAIRGGASPLHF. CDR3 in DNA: TGCAGTGCTATTAGAGGGGGCGCGTCACCCCTCCACTTT.

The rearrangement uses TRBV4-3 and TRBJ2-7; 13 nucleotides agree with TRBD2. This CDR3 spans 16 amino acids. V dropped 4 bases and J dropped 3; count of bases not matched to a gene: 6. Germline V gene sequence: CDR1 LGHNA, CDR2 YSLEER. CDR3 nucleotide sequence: TGCGCCAGCAGCCCAGGGACTAGCGGGATCGGCTACGAGCAGTACTTC. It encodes CASSPGTSGIGYEQYF.

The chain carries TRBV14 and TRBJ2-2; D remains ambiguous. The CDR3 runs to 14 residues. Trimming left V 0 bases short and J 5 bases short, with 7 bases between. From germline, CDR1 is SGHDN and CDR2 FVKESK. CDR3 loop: CASSQDRRTGELFF. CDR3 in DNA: TGTGCCAGCAGCCAAGATCGCAGGACCGGGGAGCTGTTTTTT.

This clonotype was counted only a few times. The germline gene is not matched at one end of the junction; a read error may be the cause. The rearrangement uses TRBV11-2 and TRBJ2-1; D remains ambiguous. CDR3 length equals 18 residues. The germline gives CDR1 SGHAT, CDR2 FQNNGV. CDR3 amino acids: CASSLDHNGPVAYSEQFF. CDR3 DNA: TGTGCCAGCAGCTTAGATCATAACGGACCAGTAGCCTACAGTGAGCAGTTCTTC.

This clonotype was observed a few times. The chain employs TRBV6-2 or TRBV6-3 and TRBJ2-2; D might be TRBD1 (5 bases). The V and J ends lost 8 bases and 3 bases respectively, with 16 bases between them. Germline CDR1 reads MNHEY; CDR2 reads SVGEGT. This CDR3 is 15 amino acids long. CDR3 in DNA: TGTGCCAGCCAATCGTACAGCAGGGACACCGGGGAGCTGTTTTTT. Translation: CASQSYSRDTGELFF.

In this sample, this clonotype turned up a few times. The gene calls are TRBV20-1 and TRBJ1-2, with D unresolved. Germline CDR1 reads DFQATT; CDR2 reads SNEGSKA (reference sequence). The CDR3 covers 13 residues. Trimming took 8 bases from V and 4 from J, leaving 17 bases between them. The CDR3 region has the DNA TGCAGTCCCGGACGGGGAAAGGGCTATGGCTACACCTTC. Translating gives CSPGRGKGYGYTF.

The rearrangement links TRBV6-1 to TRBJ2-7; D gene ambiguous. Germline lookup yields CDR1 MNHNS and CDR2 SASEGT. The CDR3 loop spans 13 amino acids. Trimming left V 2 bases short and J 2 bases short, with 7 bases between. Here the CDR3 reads CASSEHQTYEQYF. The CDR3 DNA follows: TGTGCCAGCAGTGAACACCAGACCTACGAGCAGTACTTC.

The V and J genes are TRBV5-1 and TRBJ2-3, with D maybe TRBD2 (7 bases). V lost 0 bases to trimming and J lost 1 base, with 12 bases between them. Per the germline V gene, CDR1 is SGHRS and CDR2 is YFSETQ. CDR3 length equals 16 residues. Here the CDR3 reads CASSLGWRGRTDTQYF. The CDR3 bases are TGCGCCAGCAGCTTGGGCTGGCGGGGGCGCACAGATACGCAGTATTTT.

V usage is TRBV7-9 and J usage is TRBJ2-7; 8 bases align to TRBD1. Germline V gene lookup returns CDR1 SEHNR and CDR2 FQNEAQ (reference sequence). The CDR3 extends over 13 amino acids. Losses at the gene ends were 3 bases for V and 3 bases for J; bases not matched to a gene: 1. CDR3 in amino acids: CASSFDRGYEQYF. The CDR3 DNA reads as TGTGCCAGCAGCTTCGACAGGGGCTACGAGCAGTACTTC.

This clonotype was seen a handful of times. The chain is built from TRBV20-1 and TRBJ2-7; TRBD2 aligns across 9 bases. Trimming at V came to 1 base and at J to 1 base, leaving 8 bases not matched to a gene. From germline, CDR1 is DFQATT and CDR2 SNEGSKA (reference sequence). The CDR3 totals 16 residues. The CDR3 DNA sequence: TGCAGTGCTAGAGTCAAGCGCGGGGGGGCATCCTACGAGCAGTACTTC. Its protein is CSARVKRGGASYEQYF.

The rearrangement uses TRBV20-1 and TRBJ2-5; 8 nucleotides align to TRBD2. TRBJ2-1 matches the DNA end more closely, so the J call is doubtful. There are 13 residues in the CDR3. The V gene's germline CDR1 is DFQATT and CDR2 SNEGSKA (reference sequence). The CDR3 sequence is CSATGGAGNEQFF. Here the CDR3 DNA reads TGCAGTGCTACGGGGGGGGCCGGGAATGAGCAGTTCTTC.

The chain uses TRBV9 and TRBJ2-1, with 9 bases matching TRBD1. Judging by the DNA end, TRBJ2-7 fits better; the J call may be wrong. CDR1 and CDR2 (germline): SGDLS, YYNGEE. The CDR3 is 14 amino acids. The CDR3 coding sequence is TGTGCCAGCAGCGTTCGGGACAGGGACTACGAGCAGTACTTC. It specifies CASSVRDRDYEQYF.